This TCR beta chain came from a study of shared clonotypes between healthy human individuals. Per sorted-subset replicate PCR, input was 150 to 250 ng DNA, representing roughly 30,000 T cell genomes. In the source study's methods: ImmunoSEQ sequences covered only the junction and lacked quality scores; filtering therefore differed. TCRdb keeps only in-frame clones here, not all; method: immunoSEQ multiplex PCR. V, J and clone size were drawn from that table, and D and trimming were deduced from the DNA. The data contain 780,000 or so clones, about two thirds of them singletons. The germline V gene encodes CDR1 MNHNS and CDR2 SASEGT. The length of the CDR3 is 12 residues. Trimming shortened V by 8 bases and J by 5 bases, and 11 bases separated the two germline ends. Study observations and caveats: On the whole, naive subsets had larger estimated richness than memory subsets had. The diversity represented, both genetic and in exposure history, was limited by few donors.

Note on this clone: The antigen is not known.

Sequenced sample: memory CD4+ T cells sorted from blood. Sample subset: CD45RA-negative fraction. This clonotype originated in a woman in her 30s in good health. This rearrangement joins TRBV6-1 to TRBJ2-3; no firm D call. CDR3 sequence (DNA): TGTGCCAGCGAGGATTTTGGAGATACGCAGTATTTT. Translation gives CASEDFGDTQYF.